The present T cell receptor (beta chain) was sequenced within a study of OX40 agonist ivuxolimab in advanced cancers. Some background on the complete study: Ivuxolimab was an agonistic, fully human IgG2 monoclonal antibody directed against OX40 (CD134), a costimulatory receptor. Intravenous ivuxolimab was administered to patients every 2 weeks at six dose levels: 0.01, 0.1, 0.3, 1.5, 3 and 10 mg/kg. Of the roughly 52 patients in dose escalation, about 19 had hepatocellular carcinoma, about 15 had melanoma, 9 had renal cell carcinoma and 9 had head and neck cancer. In the dose-escalation cohort, 70% to 90% of patients were male, and the mean age was 60 years with a range of roughly 20 to 80. Patients were allowed to have had prior anti-PD-1, anti-PD-L1 or anti-CTLA-4 therapy, and approximately 40% of the dose-escalation patients had been treated with checkpoint inhibitors. Partial responses occurred in three dose-escalation patients, of whom one had hepatocellular carcinoma and two had cutaneous melanoma. The purpose of peripheral TCRbeta sequencing was to test whether ivuxolimab changed TCR sequence diversity and led to clonal T-cell expansion. The paper reports the monotherapy dose-escalation portion (N = 52 patients) of the phase I ivuxolimab trial. General study outcomes and caveats: The antigen specificity of the peripheral T cells that underwent clonal expansion was not determined. On average, CD8+ T cells showed more expanded clones than CD4+ T cells after ivuxolimab. Clonal expansion of both CD4+ and CD8+ blood T cells was observed from baseline to week 6 at doses 0.1 to 3.0 mg/kg. In the 0.1-3.0 mg/kg groups, partial responders had among the lowest normalized peripheral clonal expansion, particularly in CD8+ T cells. Low levels of normalized T-cell clonal expansion were also seen in some patients who did not respond.

The trial excluded patients who had a history of autoimmune disease or who were on systemic immunosuppression. Peripheral blood for TCR sequencing was collected from all dose cohorts at baseline, on cycle 4 day 1, and on cycle 7 day 1. The samples were taken from a phase I, first-in-human, multicenter, open-label dose-escalation trial of ivuxolimab. Adults with locally advanced or metastatic melanoma, renal cell carcinoma, hepatocellular carcinoma or head and neck squamous cell carcinoma were enrolled in the trial. CD4+ and CD8+ T cells were sorted separately from peripheral blood before TCR sequencing. Unmatched junction bases come to 3, with V trimmed by 3 bases and J by 7 bases. Including the terminal cysteine and phenylalanine, the CDR3 comprises 13 residues. This entry keeps only the CDR3 DNA: 39 bases, framed from base 1. In the germline V gene, CDR1 corresponds to SGHDT and CDR2 to YYEEEE.

As for this clone: The antigen it binds to is not known. No base quality information exists; no much larger clone differs at one position.

Genomic DNA was extracted from sorted cells for sequencing of the TCRbeta CDR3 region. TCRbeta CDR3 regions were sequenced using the immunoSEQ Assay. TCRdb limited this immuneACCESS table to in-frame rearrangements with V and J called. A share of clones is missing; checked studies link under half to unresolved V genes, and the rest is unexplained. Present in this sample are fewer than 30,000 clones, around 86% of which were seen just once. The top ten constitute about 20% of the sample. This receptor was identified in an adult with an advanced solid tumor such as melanoma, head and neck, liver or kidney cancer. Here the chain combines TRBV5-6 and TRBJ1-5, with 8 bases in between that match TRBD1. Sample: CD4+ or CD8+ T cells sorted from blood, taken in a trial of the OX40 agonist ivuxolimab. The nucleotides are TGTGCCAGCAGCTACGGACAGGGCCAGCCCCAGCATTTT. This encodes CASSYGQGQPQHF. The variable domain in full, with residues beyond the CDR3 obtained from the reference TRBV5-6 and TRBJ1-5 genes, is DAGVTQSPTHLIKTRGQQVTLRCSPKSGHDTVSWYQQALGQGPQFIFQYYEEEERQRGNFPDRFSGHQFPNYSSELNVNALLLGDSALYLCASSYGQGQPQHFGDGTRLSIL.